This passage covers 11 T cell receptor beta chains from one sample sequenced in a study of T cell responses to AZD1222 COVID-19 vaccine. Clones were read by immunoSEQ multiplex PCR, and TCRdb kept only the in-frame ones, dropping some. The data contain 53,000 or so clones, approximately 84% of them singletons. The specimen was peripheral blood, collected on day 0 of AZD1222 vaccination. These receptors originate from an adult in good health.

This clone was seen only a few times. The chain uses TRBV7-9 and TRBJ2-1, with TRBD2 matching 12 bases. Germline lookup yields CDR1 SEHNR and CDR2 FQNEAQ (reference sequence). This CDR3 spans 16 amino acids. Trimming at V came to 5 bases and at J to 7 bases, leaving 9 bases not matched to a gene. CDR3 in DNA: TGTGCCAGCAGCCTACCTAGCGGGAGGGAGGGGAATGAGCAGTTCTTC. Encoded protein: CASSLPSGREGNEQFF. The variable domain in full, completed from reference TRBV7-9 and TRBJ2-1, reads DTGVSQNPRHKITKRGQNVTFRCDPISEHNRLYWYRQTLGQGPEFLTYFQNEAQLEKSRLLSDRFSAERPKGSFSTLEIQRTEQGDSAMYLCASSLPSGREGNEQFFGPGTRLTVL.

The chain joins TRBV29-1 to TRBJ1-2; D is uncertain. Germline CDR1 is SQVTM and CDR2 is ANQGSEA. Trimming shortened V by 6 bases and J by 4 bases, and 12 bases separated the two germline ends. CDR3 length equals 12 residues. The CDR3 sequence: CSVRHGVYGYTF. CDR3 DNA: TGCAGCGTCCGGCACGGAGTCTATGGCTACACCTTC.

In nucleotides, the CDR3 is TGCGCCAGCAGCCTCAGGACAGGGGACCCCGGGGAGCTGTTTTTT. Translated: CASSLRTGDPGELFF. The genes are TRBV5-1 and TRBJ2-2; 9 bases match TRBD1. The CDR3 loop spans 15 amino acids. Germline V gives CDR1 SGHRS, CDR2 YFSETQ. V shed 4 bases and J 6 bases; nucleotides not matched to a gene: 7.

CDR3 residues: CSVGAGDNYGYTF. The CDR3, as DNA: TGCAGCGTTGGGGCAGGGGATAACTATGGCTACACCTTC. This chain links TRBV29-1 with TRBJ1-2; possible D gene TRBD1, 6 bases. Trimming cost V 4 bases and J 1 base, with 10 bases left between them. The CDR3 has 13 amino acids. The germline gives CDR1 SQVTM, CDR2 ANQGSEA.

This clone was seen a single time. The rearrangement joins TRBV11-2 to TRBJ2-7; 14 positions agree with TRBD2. Germline assignment: CDR1 SGHAT and CDR2 FQNNGV. The J segment lost 6 bases and the V segment lost 5 bases, leaving 15 bases of the junction unmatched. The CDR3 has 18 residues. CDR3 in amino acids: CASSPKVTSGRVRGEQYF. DNA of the CDR3: TGTGCCAGCAGCCCTAAGGTGACTAGCGGGAGGGTACGCGGCGAGCAGTACTTC.

The chain recombines TRBV14 with TRBJ2-3; the D gene could be TRBD1 or TRBD2 (5 bases each). CDR1 and CDR2 from the germline V gene are SGHDN and FVKESK. The CDR3 runs to 17 residues. V lost 1 base and J 0 bases, leaving 14 bases between the germline ends. In DNA form, the CDR3 reads TGTGCCAGCAGCCAAGCTATGGGGGACCCAAGCACAGATACGCAGTATTTT. Amino acids: CASSQAMGDPSTDTQYF.

V gene TRBV5-4 combines with J gene TRBJ2-5, with 13 positions matching TRBD2. The germline V gene has CDR1 SGHNT and CDR2 YYREEE (reference sequence). This CDR3 is built from 16 residues. The ends lost 3 bases at V and 3 bases at J; junction bases unmatched: 5. CDR3 in amino acids: CASSSRTSGGEETQYF. Written as DNA, the CDR3 is TGTGCCAGCAGCTCGAGGACTAGCGGGGGCGAAGAGACCCAGTACTTC.

This clone was detected once. The chain uses TRBV5-4 and TRBJ1-4; no firm D call. The CDR3 is 13 residues long. Trimming left V 0 bases short and J 4 bases short, with 4 bases between. Germline V gives CDR1 SGHNT, CDR2 YYREEE (reference sequence). CDR3 protein: CASSLDSNEKLFF. As DNA, the CDR3 is TGTGCCAGCAGCTTGGACAGTAATGAAAAACTGTTTTTT.

V gene TRBV29-1 combines with J gene TRBJ2-7, with 13 bases matching TRBD2. The V and J ends lost 7 bases and 6 bases, in that order; junction bases with no gene match: 12. CDR1 and CDR2 (germline): SQVTM, ANQGSEA. The CDR3 runs 15 residues. The CDR3 DNA sequence: TGCAGCGCCGATACTAGCGGGAGGGCCTCCGGCGAGCAGTACTTC. This encodes CSADTSGRASGEQYF.

The V and J genes are TRBV30 and TRBJ1-6; D remains ambiguous. The CDR3 length is 12 residues. V dropped 5 bases and J dropped 8 bases, with 10 bases sitting between them. Per germline, CDR1 GTSNPN and CDR2 SVGIG (reference sequence). CDR3 DNA: TGTGCCTGGGGCCCCGGGGATTCACCCCTCCACTTT. It is translated as CAWGPGDSPLHF.

This sequence joins TRBV21-1 and TRBJ1-2; the D segment call TRBD1 is taken from the table without a DNA check. TRBV21-1 has pseudogene status. This CDR3 region has 13 residues. CDR3 protein: CASSGAGNYGYTF. The CDR3 DNA follows: TGTGCCAGCAGCGGGGCAGGTAACTATGGCTACACCTTC.